The TCR beta chain under discussion was sequenced for a study of blood T cells in healthy people across ages. Study context: Per every two T cells, about one barcoded beta molecule was captured by template switching.

This clonotype was seen more than once but under ten times. The use of a sample-barcoded 5' primer and a J-beta primer mix characterized a second PCR of 7 to 11 cycles. TCRdb passed the 5' RACE reads through MiXCR, listing each CDR3 protein once. The data contain 750,000 to 1,000,000 distinct CDR3 sequences, 25% to 35% of them singletons. The sample also formed part of further work on T cells of mothers and their children.

The sample comprised blood. The clonotype originates from a woman aged 40 to 55 in good health.

The chain's CDR3 is CASSVEGTGMGQYF. The CDR3 nucleotides read TGTGCCAGCAGCGTAGAAGGTACGGGGATGGGGCAGTACTTC. This chain connects TRBV9 to TRBJ2-5, with D maybe TRBD2 (5 bases). The CDR3 is made up of 14 amino acids. CDR1 and CDR2 from the germline V gene are SGDLS and YYNGEE. V lost 0 bases and J lost 11, with 17 bases in between.